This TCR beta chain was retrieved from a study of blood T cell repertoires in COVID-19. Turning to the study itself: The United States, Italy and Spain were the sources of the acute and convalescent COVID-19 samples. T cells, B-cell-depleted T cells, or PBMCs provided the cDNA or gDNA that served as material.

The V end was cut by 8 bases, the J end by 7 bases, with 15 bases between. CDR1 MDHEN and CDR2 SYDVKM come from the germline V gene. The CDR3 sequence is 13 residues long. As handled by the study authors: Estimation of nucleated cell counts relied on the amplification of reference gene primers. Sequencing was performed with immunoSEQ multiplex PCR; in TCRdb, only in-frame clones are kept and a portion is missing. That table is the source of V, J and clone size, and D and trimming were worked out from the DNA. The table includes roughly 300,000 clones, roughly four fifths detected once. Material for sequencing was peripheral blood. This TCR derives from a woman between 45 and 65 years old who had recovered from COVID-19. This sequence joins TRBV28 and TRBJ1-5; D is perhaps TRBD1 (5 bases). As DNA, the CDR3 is TGTGCCAGCCATGTGGCAGGGCGCCAGCCCCAGCATTTT. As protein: CASHVAGRQPQHF.